A selection of T cell receptor beta chains follows, all from one sample in a study of T cells after yellow fever vaccination. TCRdb passed the 5' RACE reads through MiXCR, listing each CDR3 protein once. Among around 310,000 distinct CDR3 sequences, approximately 4% were seen once, and the ten largest hold 20% to 25%. The specimen was PBMCs, collected 5 days after the yellow fever booster vaccination. Every receptor here comes from a man between 18 and 29 years old who received the YFV17D yellow fever vaccine. Both conserved end residues are part of each CDR3. The order of the fields is V gene, CDR3 protein.

V: TRBV19
CDR3: CASSTRSKGIETQYF

V: TRBV5-1
CDR3: CASSSGQGNYNEQFF

V: TRBV12-3/TRBV12-4
CDR3: CASVTTGGNGYTF

V: TRBV12-3/TRBV12-4
CDR3: CASTTGGKTQYF

V: TRBV7-9
CDR3: CASSAVGGKLFF

V: TRBV5-1
CDR3: CASSFVAGEPNYGYTF

V: TRBV12-3/TRBV12-4
CDR3: CASNAGGFSYNEQFF

V: TRBV7-6
CDR3: CASSVASFSGNTIYF

V: TRBV27
CDR3: CASVVARAGNSNQPQHF

V: TRBV2
CDR3: CASGELGDSMNTEAFF

V: TRBV5-1
CDR3: CASSRATSGGYANTGELFF

V: TRBV5-6
CDR3: CASSLVGGPRNHEQYF